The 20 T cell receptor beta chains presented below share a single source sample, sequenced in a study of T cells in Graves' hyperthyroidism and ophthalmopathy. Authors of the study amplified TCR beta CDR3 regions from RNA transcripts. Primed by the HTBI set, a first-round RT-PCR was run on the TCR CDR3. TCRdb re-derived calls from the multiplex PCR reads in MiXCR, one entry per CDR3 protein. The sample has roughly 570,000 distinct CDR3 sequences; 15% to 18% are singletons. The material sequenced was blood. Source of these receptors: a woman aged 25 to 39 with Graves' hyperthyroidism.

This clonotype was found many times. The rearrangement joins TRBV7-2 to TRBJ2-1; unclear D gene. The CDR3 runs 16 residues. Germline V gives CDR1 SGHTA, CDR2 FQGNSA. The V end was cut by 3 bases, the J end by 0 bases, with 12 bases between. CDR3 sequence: CASSLISLPSYNEQFF. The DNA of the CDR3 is TGTGCCAGCAGCTTGATATCTTTACCCTCCTACAATGAGCAGTTCTTC.

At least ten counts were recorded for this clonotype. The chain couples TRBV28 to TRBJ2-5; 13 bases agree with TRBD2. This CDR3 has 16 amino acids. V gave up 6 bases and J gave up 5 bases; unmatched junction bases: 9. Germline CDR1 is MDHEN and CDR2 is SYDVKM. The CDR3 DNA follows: TGTGCCAGCAGACCTCCGGGACTAGCGGGAAGGGAGACCCAGTACTTC. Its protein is CASRPPGLAGRETQYF. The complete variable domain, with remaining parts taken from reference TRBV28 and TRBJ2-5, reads DVKVTQSSRYLVKRTGEKVFLECVQDMDHENMFWYRQDPGLGLRLIYFSYDVKMKEKGDIPEGYSVSREKKERFSLILESASTNQTSMYLCASRPPGLAGRETQYFGPGTRLLVL.

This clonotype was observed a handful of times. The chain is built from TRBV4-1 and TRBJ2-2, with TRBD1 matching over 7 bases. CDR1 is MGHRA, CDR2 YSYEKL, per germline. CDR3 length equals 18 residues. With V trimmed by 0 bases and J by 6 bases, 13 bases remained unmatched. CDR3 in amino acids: CASSQDLTGIFYPGELFF. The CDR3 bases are TGCGCCAGCAGCCAAGATCTGACAGGGATTTTTTATCCCGGGGAGCTGTTTTTT.

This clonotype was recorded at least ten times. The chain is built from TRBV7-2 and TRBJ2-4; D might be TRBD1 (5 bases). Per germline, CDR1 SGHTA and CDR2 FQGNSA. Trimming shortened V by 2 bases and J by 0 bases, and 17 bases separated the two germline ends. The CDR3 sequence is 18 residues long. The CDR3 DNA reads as TGTGCCAGCAGCTTAAGGCAGGGCCTCGATAAAGCCAAAAACATTCAGTACTTC. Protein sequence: CASSLRQGLDKAKNIQYF.

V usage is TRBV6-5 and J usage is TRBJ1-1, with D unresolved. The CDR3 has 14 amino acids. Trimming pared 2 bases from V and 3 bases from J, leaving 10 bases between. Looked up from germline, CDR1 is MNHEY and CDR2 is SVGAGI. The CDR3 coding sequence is TGTGCCAGCAGTTACACGGGGAGGGACACTGAAGCTTTCTTT. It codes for CASSYTGRDTEAFF.

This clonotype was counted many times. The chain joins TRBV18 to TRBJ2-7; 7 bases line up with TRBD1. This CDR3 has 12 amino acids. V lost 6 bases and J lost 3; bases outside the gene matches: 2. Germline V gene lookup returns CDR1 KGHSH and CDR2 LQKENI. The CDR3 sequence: CASSYRGYEQYF. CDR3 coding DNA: TGTGCCAGCTCCTACAGGGGCTACGAGCAGTACTTC.

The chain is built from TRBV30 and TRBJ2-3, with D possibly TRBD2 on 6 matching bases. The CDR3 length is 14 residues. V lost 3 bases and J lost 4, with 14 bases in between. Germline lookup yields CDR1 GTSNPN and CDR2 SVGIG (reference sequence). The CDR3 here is CAWSDERAADTQYF. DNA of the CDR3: TGTGCCTGGAGCGACGAGCGGGCGGCAGATACGCAGTATTTT.

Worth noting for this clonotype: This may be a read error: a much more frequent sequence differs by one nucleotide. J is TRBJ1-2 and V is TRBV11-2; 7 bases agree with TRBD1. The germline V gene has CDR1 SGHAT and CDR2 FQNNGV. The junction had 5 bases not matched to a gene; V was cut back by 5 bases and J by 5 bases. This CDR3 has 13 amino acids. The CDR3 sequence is CASSPDRPYGYTF. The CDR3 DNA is TGTGCCAGCAGCCCGGACAGGCCTTATGGCTACACCTTC. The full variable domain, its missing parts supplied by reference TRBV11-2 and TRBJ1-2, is EAGVAQSPRYKIIEKRQSVAFWCNPISGHATLYWYQQILGQGPKLLIQFQNNGVVDDSQLPKDRFSAERLKGVDSTLKIQPAKLEDSAVYLCASSPDRPYGYTFGSGTRLTVV.

The CDR3 spells CASSRDRENSPLHF. Written as DNA, the CDR3 is TGCGCCAGCAGCCGGGACAGGGAAAATTCACCCCTCCACTTT. The chain carries TRBV5-1 and TRBJ1-6; 9 nucleotides line up with TRBD1. Germline-derived CDR1 and CDR2 are SGHRS and YFSETQ. This CDR3 region has 14 residues. V lost 4 bases to trimming and J lost 7 bases; unmatched junction nucleotides: 3.

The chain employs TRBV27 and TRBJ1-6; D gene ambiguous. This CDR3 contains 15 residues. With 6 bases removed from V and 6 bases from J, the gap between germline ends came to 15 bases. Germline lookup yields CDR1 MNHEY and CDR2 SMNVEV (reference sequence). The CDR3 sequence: CASSLTPGRNSPLHF. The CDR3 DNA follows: TGTGCCAGCAGCTTGACTCCGGGCCGTAATTCACCCCTCCACTTT.

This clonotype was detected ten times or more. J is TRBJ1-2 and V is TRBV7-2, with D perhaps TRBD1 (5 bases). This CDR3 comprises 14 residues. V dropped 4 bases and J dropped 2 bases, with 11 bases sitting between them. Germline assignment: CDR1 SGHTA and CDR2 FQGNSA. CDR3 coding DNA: TGTGCCAGCAGCTCCCAGACAGAGAACTATGGCTACACCTTC. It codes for CASSSQTENYGYTF.

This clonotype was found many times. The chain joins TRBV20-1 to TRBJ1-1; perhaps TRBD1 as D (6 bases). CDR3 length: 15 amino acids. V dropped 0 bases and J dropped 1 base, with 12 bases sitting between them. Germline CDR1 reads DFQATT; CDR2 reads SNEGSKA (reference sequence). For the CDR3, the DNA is TGCAGTGCTAGAGATCCCGGACAGCCGAACACTGAAGCTTTCTTT. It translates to CSARDPGQPNTEAFF.

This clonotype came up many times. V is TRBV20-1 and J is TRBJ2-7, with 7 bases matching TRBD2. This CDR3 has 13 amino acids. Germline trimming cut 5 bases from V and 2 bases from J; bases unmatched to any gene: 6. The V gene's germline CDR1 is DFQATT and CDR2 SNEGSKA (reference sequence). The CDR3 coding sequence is TGCAGTGCTCCAACTAGCGTAGCCTACGAGCAGTACTTC. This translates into CSAPTSVAYEQYF.

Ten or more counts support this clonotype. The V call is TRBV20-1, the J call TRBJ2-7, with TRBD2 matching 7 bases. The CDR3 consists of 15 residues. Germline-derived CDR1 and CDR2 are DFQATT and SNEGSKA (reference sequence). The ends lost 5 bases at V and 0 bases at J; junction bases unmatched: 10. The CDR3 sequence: CSAFLAAHNSYEQYF. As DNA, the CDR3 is TGCAGTGCTTTTCTAGCGGCCCACAACTCCTACGAGCAGTACTTC.

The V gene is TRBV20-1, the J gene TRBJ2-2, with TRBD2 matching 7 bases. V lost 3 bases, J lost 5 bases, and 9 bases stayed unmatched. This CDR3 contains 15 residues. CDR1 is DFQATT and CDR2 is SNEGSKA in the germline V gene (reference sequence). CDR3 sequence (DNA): TGCAGTGCTAGTTCGGCTAGCGGACTTACCGGGGAGCTGTTTTTT. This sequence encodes CSASSASGLTGELFF.

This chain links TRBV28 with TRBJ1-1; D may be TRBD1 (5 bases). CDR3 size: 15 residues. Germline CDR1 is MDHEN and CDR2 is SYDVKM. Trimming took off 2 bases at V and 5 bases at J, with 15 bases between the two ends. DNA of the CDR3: TGTGCCAGCAGTTTAGTTCAGGGAAGGGGAACTGAAGCTTTCTTT. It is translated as CASSLVQGRGTEAFF.

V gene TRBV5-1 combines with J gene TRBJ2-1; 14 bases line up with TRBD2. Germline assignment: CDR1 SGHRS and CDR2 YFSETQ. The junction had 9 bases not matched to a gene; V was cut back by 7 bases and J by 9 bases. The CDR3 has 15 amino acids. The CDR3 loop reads CASWTGTSGRIEQFF. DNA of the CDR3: TGCGCCAGCTGGACCGGGACTAGCGGGAGAATTGAGCAGTTCTTC.

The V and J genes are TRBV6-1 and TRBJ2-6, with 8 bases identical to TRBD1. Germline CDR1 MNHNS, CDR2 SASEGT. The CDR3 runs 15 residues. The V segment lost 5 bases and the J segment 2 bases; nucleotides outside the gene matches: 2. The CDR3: CASSIQGAGANVLTF. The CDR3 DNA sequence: TGTGCCAGCAGTATACAGGGGGCTGGGGCCAACGTCCTGACTTTC.

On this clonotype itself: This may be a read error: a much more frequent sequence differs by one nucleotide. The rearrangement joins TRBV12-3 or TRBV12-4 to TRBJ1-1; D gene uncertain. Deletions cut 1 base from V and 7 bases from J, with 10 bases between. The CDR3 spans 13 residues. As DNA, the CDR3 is TGTGCCAGCAGTTTAGGGCAGGCTTTTGAAGCTTTCTTT. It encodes CASSLGQAFEAFF.

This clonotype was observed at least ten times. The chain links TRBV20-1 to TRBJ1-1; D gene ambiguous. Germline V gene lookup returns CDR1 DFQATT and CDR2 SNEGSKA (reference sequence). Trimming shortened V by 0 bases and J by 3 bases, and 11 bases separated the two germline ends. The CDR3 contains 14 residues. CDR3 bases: TGCAGTGCTAGAGATTCAGAGGTGGACACTGAAGCTTTCTTT. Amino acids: CSARDSEVDTEAFF.